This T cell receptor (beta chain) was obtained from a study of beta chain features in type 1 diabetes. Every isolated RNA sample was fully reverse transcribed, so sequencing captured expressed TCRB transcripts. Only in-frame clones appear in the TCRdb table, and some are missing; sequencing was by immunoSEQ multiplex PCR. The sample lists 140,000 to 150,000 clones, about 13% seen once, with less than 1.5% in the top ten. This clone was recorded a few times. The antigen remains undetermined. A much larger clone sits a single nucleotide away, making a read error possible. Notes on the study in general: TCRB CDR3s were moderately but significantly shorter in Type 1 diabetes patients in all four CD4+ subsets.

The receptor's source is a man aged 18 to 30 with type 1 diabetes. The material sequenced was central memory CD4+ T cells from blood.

This CDR3 is CASSSRRASGSGDTQYF. The CDR3 nucleotides read TGCGCCAGCAGCTCCCGGAGGGCTAGCGGGAGCGGGGATACGCAGTATTTT. This rearrangement joins TRBV5-1 to TRBJ2-3, with 10 bases lining up with TRBD2. This CDR3 is built from 17 residues. CDR1 SGHRS and CDR2 YFSETQ come from the germline V gene. V shed 3 bases and J 6 bases; nucleotides not matched to a gene: 13.